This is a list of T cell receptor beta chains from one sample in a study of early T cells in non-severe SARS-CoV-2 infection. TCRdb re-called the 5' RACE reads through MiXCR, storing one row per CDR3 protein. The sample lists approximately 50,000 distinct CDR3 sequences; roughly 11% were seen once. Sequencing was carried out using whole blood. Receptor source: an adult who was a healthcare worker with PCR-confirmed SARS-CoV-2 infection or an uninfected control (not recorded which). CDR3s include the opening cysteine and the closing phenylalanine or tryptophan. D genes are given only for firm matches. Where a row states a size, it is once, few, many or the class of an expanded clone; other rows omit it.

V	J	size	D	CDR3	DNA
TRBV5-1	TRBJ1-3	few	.	CASSLDFAGNTIYF	TGCGCCAGCAGCTTGGATTTCGCTGGAAACACCATATATTTT
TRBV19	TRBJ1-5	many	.	CASSIGGGAWPQHF	TGTGCCAGTAGTATTGGGGGGGGAGCATGGCCCCAGCATTTT
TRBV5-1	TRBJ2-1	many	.	CASSLYRGTNEQFF	TGCGCCAGCAGCTTGTATAGGGGTACGAATGAGCAGTTCTTC
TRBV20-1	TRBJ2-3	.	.	CSANTPWGDNADTQYF	TGCAGTGCTAACACCCCCTGGGGGGATAACGCAGATACGCAGTATTTT
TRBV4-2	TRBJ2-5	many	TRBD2	CASSQDWAGGRETQYF	TGTGCCAGCAGCCAAGATTGGGCGGGGGGTAGAGAGACCCAGTACTTC
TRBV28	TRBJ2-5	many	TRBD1	CASSPRDREETQYF	TGTGCCAGCAGTCCTCGTGACAGGGAAGAGACCCAGTACTTC
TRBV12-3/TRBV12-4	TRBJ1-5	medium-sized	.	CASRALGPGAGNNQPQHF	TGTGCCAGCAGAGCTCTGGGGCCGGGGGCAGGGAACAATCAGCCCCAGCATTTT
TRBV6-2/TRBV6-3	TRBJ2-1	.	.	CASSLTDLDEQFF	TGTGCCAGCAGCCTGACAGACCTCGATGAGCAGTTCTTC
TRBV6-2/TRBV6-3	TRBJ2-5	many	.	CASSYPLHFAGQKETQYF	TGTGCCAGCAGTTACCCTCTACACTTTGCCGGACAGAAAGAGACCCAGTACTTC
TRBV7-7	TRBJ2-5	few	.	CASSSQGLQETQYF	TGTGCTAGCAGCTCGCAGGGCCTACAAGAGACCCAGTACTTC
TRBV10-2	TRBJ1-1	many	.	CASSEWENTEAFF	TGCGCCAGCAGTGAGTGGGAGAACACTGAAGCTTTCTTT
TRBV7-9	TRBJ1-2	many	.	CASSDAGNYGYTF	TGTGCCAGCAGCGACGCAGGGAACTATGGCTACACCTTC
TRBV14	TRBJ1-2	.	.	CASSQASPATSGYTF	TGTGCCAGCAGCCAAGCCTCCCCGGCCACCTCAGGCTACACCTTC
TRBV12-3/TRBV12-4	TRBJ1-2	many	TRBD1	CATRASGTDYGYTF	TGTGCCACCCGAGCGTCCGGGACAGACTATGGCTACACCTTC
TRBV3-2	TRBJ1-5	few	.	CASGIGSGNQPQHF	TGTGCCAGCGGTATCGGGTCCGGCAATCAGCCCCAGCATTTT
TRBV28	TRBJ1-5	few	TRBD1	CASSLGGQRNQPQHF	TGTGCCAGCAGTTTGGGGGGACAGAGAAATCAGCCCCAGCATTTT
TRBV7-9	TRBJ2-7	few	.	CASSLVTDYEQYF	TGTGCCAGCAGCTTAGTAACGGACTACGAGCAGTACTTC
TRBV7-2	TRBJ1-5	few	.	CASSLRGGGQPQHF	TGTGCCAGCAGCTTGAGGGGGGGCGGTCAGCCCCAGCATTTT
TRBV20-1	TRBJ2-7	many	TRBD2	CSARRAGGDYEQYF	TGCAGTGCTAGGAGAGCGGGGGGAGACTACGAGCAGTACTTC
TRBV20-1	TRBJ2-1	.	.	CSAPGSVSLLSEQFF	TGCAGTGCTCCAGGATCAGTCTCGTTACTATCCGAGCAGTTCTTC
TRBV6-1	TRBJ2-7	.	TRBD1	CASIPVRGSHEQYF	TGTGCCAGCATCCCTGTCAGGGGGTCCCACGAGCAGTACTTC
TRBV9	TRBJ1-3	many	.	CASSVDGGGFSRSSGNTIYF	TGTGCCAGCAGCGTTGATGGTGGAGGCTTTTCCAGGAGCTCTGGAAACACCATATATTTT
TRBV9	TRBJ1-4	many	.	CASSAKQGYEKLFF	TGTGCCAGCAGCGCCAAGCAGGGATATGAAAAACTGTTTTTT
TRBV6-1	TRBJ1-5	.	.	CASSETINQPQHF	TGTGCCAGCAGTGAAACTATTAATCAGCCCCAGCATTTT
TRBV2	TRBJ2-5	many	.	CASSRAETQYF	TGTGCCAGTTCAAGGGCGGAGACCCAGTACTTC
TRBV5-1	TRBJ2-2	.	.	CASSLGATAGELFF	TGCGCCAGCAGCTTAGGGGCTACCGCCGGGGAGCTGTTTTTT
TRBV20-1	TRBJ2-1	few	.	CSARQGRYNEQFF	TGCAGTGCTAGGCAGGGGCGGTACAATGAGCAGTTCTTC
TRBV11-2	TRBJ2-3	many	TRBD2	CASTSGRITDTQYF	TGTGCCAGCACTAGCGGGAGGATCACAGATACGCAGTATTTT
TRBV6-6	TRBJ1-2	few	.	CASNRQAYGYTF	TGTGCCAGCAATCGGCAGGCCTATGGCTACACCTTC
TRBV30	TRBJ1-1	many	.	CAWSVQQNTEAFF	TGTGCCTGGAGTGTACAGCAGAACACTGAAGCTTTCTTT
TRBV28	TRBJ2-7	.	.	CASSFPGLYVGEQYF	TGTGCCAGCAGTTTTCCGGGATTGTACGTTGGCGAGCAGTACTTC
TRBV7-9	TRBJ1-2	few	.	CASSLERASNGYTF	TGTGCCAGCAGCTTAGAGCGCGCTTCCAATGGCTACACCTTC